The clone carrying this TCR beta chain was picked up one time. Trimming cost V 3 bases and J 4 bases, with 12 bases left between them. CDR3 length: 14 residues. The germline V gene encodes CDR1 SQVTM and CDR2 ANQGSEA. Extracted RNA was reverse transcribed into cDNA, the sequencing template. Assay used: immunoSEQ multiplex PCR; TCRdb lists only in-frame clones, some missing. Here the sample spans approximately 100,000 clones, around 84% being singletons. The record originates from a study of CD8+ T cells in alopecia areata. Treatment denoted: oral pan-JAK inhibitor, 5-10 mg twice daily. The sample here was CD8+ T cells sorted from blood, taken at roughly week 30, from a patient treated with tofacitinib. The TCR originated in a human donor with alopecia areata. The rearrangement joins TRBV29-1 to TRBJ2-2, with D perhaps TRBD2 (6 bases). The CDR3 bases are TGCAGCGTTGACGGGGGTCGGAGCACCGGGGAGCTGTTTTTT. Its translation is CSVDGGRSTGELFF.